A selection of T cell receptor beta chains follows, all from one sample in a study of OX40 agonist ivuxolimab in advanced cancers. Profiling relied on immunoSEQ multiplex PCR, and the TCRdb table lists in-frame clones only, not all of them. The top ten hold about 8% of the sample, which has some 80,000 clones, 92% seen once. The sequencing used CD4+ or CD8+ T cells sorted from blood, collected in a trial of the OX40 agonist ivuxolimab. All receptors come from an adult with an advanced solid tumor such as melanoma, head and neck, liver or kidney cancer. Both conserved end residues are part of each CDR3. The D gene is left open where the match is weak. Clone size is shown for a subset of rows, as once, few, many or a class of expanded clone.

V: TRBV23-1
length: 15
D: NA
size: NA
J: TRBJ1-2
DNA: TGCGCCAGCAGTCAATCGCTGGTTCCATTCTATAGCTACACCTTC
CDR3: CASSQSLVPFYSYTF

V: TRBV2
length: 13
D: NA
size: NA
J: TRBJ1-2
DNA: TGTGCCAGCAGTGAAGCCAGGGGAGATGGCTACACCTTC
CDR3: CASSEARGDGYTF

V: TRBV11-3
length: 15
D: NA
size: NA
J: TRBJ2-7
DNA: TGTGCCAGCAGCTTAGGCCGAGGACAGCCCTACGAGCAGTACTTC
CDR3: CASSLGRGQPYEQYF

V: TRBV29-1
length: 12
D: NA
size: NA
J: TRBJ1-4
DNA: TGCAGCGTTGAATCAGGGGATGAAAAACTGTTTTTT
CDR3: CSVESGDEKLFF

V: TRBV27
length: 16
D: NA
size: NA
J: TRBJ1-6
DNA: TGTGCCAGCAGTTTACTCGAGAGCTCCTATAATTCACCCCTCCACTTT
CDR3: CASSLLESSYNSPLHF

V: TRBV5-8
length: 16
D: TRBD1
size: NA
J: TRBJ2-7
DNA: TGTGCCAGCAGCTTGGGAGTAGGGGGCCCTCTAACCGAGCAGTACTTC
CDR3: CASSLGVGGPLTEQYF

V: TRBV19
length: 13
D: NA
size: NA
J: TRBJ1-5
DNA: TGTGCCAGTAGTCGGGGGTCCGTTCAGCCCCAGCATTTT
CDR3: CASSRGSVQPQHF

V: TRBV21-1
length: 14
D: NA
size: NA
J: TRBJ2-7
DNA: TGTGCCAGCAGTTTCAAACAGGGTAACCACGAGCAGTACTTC
CDR3: CASSFKQGNHEQYF

V: TRBV4-1
length: 17
D: NA
size: NA
J: TRBJ1-4
DNA: TGCGCCAGCAGCCAAGGGGACGGTGGTTTGGCTAATGAAAAACTGTTTTTT
CDR3: CASSQGDGGLANEKLFF

V: TRBV2
length: 14
D: NA
size: NA
J: TRBJ1-6
DNA: TGTGCCAGCAGTGAAACGGGGCCTAATTCACCCCTCCACTTT
CDR3: CASSETGPNSPLHF

V: TRBV2
length: 12
D: NA
size: NA
J: TRBJ2-3
DNA: TGTGCCAGCAGGCTCGACCCCGATACGCAGTATTTT
CDR3: CASRLDPDTQYF

V: TRBV10-3
length: 15
D: TRBD1
size: NA
J: TRBJ2-7
DNA: TGTGCCATCAGTGAGTCAGGGGGCCCCTCCTACGAGCAGTACTTC
CDR3: CAISESGGPSYEQYF

V: TRBV5-1
length: 14
D: NA
size: few
J: TRBJ2-2
DNA: TGCGCCAGCAGCTTAGGACAGAAGACCGGGGAGCTGTTTTTT
CDR3: CASSLGQKTGELFF

V: TRBV27
length: 12
D: NA
size: few
J: TRBJ1-5
DNA: TGTGCCAGCAGTTTTATCAATCAGCCCCAGCATTTT
CDR3: CASSFINQPQHF

V: TRBV7-8
length: 13
D: TRBD1
size: NA
J: TRBJ2-7
DNA: TGTGCCAGCAGCTCAACAGGGGACTACGAGCAGTACTTC
CDR3: CASSSTGDYEQYF

V: TRBV10-2
length: 18
D: NA
size: NA
J: TRBJ2-5
DNA: TGCGCCAGCAGTGAGTCGATATTGGCAGGCCGCCTCCAAGAGACCCAGTACTTC
CDR3: CASSESILAGRLQETQYF

V: TRBV11-2
length: 13
D: NA
size: once
J: TRBJ2-7
DNA: TGTGCCAGCAGCCCTACTCGAGCGTCCGAGCAGTACTTC
CDR3: CASSPTRASEQYF

V: TRBV29-1
length: 11
D: NA
size: NA
J: TRBJ1-1
DNA: TGCAGCGCCGGGTCCTGGACTGAAGCTTTCTTT
CDR3: CSAGSWTEAFF

V: TRBV6-1
length: 15
D: NA
size: NA
J: TRBJ1-5
DNA: TGTGCCAGCAGTGACTGGGGGGGGGACGATCAGCCCCAGCATTTT
CDR3: CASSDWGGDDQPQHF

V: TRBV6-4
length: 15
D: TRBD2
size: NA
J: TRBJ2-1
DNA: TGTGCCAGCAGTTCTCAAGCGGGGTCCTACAATGAGCAGTTCTTC
CDR3: CASSSQAGSYNEQFF

V: TRBV27
length: 14
D: NA
size: NA
J: TRBJ1-1
DNA: TGTGCCAGCAGTTTAGTAGGCGGGGACACTGAAGCTTTCTTT
CDR3: CASSLVGGDTEAFF

V: TRBV5-6
length: 13
D: NA
size: NA
J: TRBJ2-7
DNA: TGTGCCAGCAGCGACCCCAGAGCCTACGAGCAGTACTTC
CDR3: CASSDPRAYEQYF

V: TRBV5-4
length: 17
D: NA
size: NA
J: TRBJ2-6
DNA: TGTGCCAGCAGCTGGGCAGGGACAATCTCTGGGGCCAACGTCCTGACTTTC
CDR3: CASSWAGTISGANVLTF

V: TRBV4-1
length: 13
D: NA
size: NA
J: TRBJ2-1
DNA: TGCGCCAGCAGCCAAGAAGGTTACAATGAGCAGTTCTTC
CDR3: CASSQEGYNEQFF

V: TRBV13
length: 13
D: NA
size: NA
J: TRBJ2-1
DNA: TGTGCCAGCAGCTTAGGGTCCGGGAATGAGCAGTTCTTC
CDR3: CASSLGSGNEQFF

V: TRBV6-6
length: 12
D: NA
size: NA
J: TRBJ2-7
DNA: TGTGCCAGCAGAATACAGGGCCGCGAGCAGTACTTC
CDR3: CASRIQGREQYF

V: TRBV6-6
length: 13
D: NA
size: once
J: TRBJ1-6
DNA: TGTGCCACCGAAGGGGGTAATGGTTCACCCCTCCACTTT
CDR3: CATEGGNGSPLHF

V: TRBV9
length: 13
D: NA
size: once
J: TRBJ2-3
DNA: TGTGCCAGCAAGGGACCCCTCACAGATACGCAGTATTTT
CDR3: CASKGPLTDTQYF

V: TRBV25-1
length: 12
D: NA
size: NA
J: TRBJ1-2
DNA: TGTGCCAGCAGTGAGGAGAATTATGGCTACACCTTC
CDR3: CASSEENYGYTF

V: TRBV6-5
length: 15
D: NA
size: NA
J: TRBJ1-4
DNA: TGTGCCAGCAGTTACTCGACCCACGGAACTGAAAAACTGTTTTTT
CDR3: CASSYSTHGTEKLFF

V: TRBV10-2
length: 14
D: TRBD2
size: NA
J: TRBJ2-1
DNA: TGCGCCAGCAGTGATCCCGGGGGGGCTAATGAGCAGTTCTTC
CDR3: CASSDPGGANEQFF

V: TRBV5-1
length: 12
D: NA
size: NA
J: TRBJ2-2
DNA: TGCGCCAGCAGCTTGAAGGTCGGGGAGCTGTTTTTT
CDR3: CASSLKVGELFF

V: TRBV9
length: 13
D: NA
size: NA
J: TRBJ2-7
DNA: TGTGCCAGCAGCGCTGGGACCAACTACGAGCAGTACTTC
CDR3: CASSAGTNYEQYF

V: TRBV5-5
length: 15
D: TRBD1
size: once
J: TRBJ1-5
DNA: TGTGCCAGCAGCTTGGAACAGGGGGCCGGGCAGCCCCAGCATTTT
CDR3: CASSLEQGAGQPQHF

V: TRBV7-8
length: 19
D: NA
size: NA
J: TRBJ1-5
DNA: TGTGCCAGCAGCCCGGGAGCGTCGGGGGACGGGGATAGCAATCAGCCCCAGCATTTT
CDR3: CASSPGASGDGDSNQPQHF

V: TRBV7-9
length: 16
D: NA
size: NA
J: TRBJ2-1
DNA: TGTGCCAGCAGCTTTTTTGCGACAGGCCTTTACAATGAGCAGTTCTTC
CDR3: CASSFFATGLYNEQFF

V: TRBV13
length: 14
D: NA
size: NA
J: TRBJ2-5
DNA: TGTGCCAGCAGCGTACGGAGCAGTGAAGAGACCCAGTACTTC
CDR3: CASSVRSSEETQYF

V: TRBV5-6
length: 13
D: NA
size: NA
J: TRBJ2-5
DNA: TGTGCCAGCAGCTTGAGGACAGAGTGGCCCCAGTACTTC
CDR3: CASSLRTEWPQYF

V: TRBV7-9
length: 16
D: NA
size: NA
J: TRBJ1-4
DNA: TGTGCCAGCAGCCCTACAGGGTATCGAACTAATGAAAAACTGTTTTTT
CDR3: CASSPTGYRTNEKLFF

V: TRBV2
length: 13
D: TRBD1
size: NA
J: TRBJ2-3
DNA: TGTGCCAGCACCAGGGGGCGGCCAGATACGCAGTATTTT
CDR3: CASTRGRPDTQYF

V: TRBV12-5
length: 16
D: NA
size: NA
J: TRBJ1-5
DNA: TGTGCTAGTGCCCCTTTAGGGGTTGGGTCCAATCAGCCCCAGCATTTT
CDR3: CASAPLGVGSNQPQHF

V: TRBV7-2
length: 11
D: NA
size: NA
J: TRBJ1-1
DNA: TGTGCCAGCAGCCCCCACCTTGAAGCTTTCTTT
CDR3: CASSPHLEAFF

V: TRBV6-5
length: 12
D: NA
size: NA
J: TRBJ2-7
DNA: TGTGCCAGCAGCACAGGCCTCTACGAGCAGTACTTC
CDR3: CASSTGLYEQYF

V: TRBV5-4
length: 13
D: NA
size: NA
J: TRBJ1-2
DNA: TGTGCCAGCAACGAGCAATCGGTGGATGGCTACACCTTC
CDR3: CASNEQSVDGYTF

V: TRBV19
length: 16
D: TRBD1
size: NA
J: TRBJ2-5
DNA: TGTGCCAGTAGCCTAGCCGGACAGGCATTACAAGAGACCCAGTACTTC
CDR3: CASSLAGQALQETQYF

V: TRBV10-3
length: 14
D: NA
size: NA
J: TRBJ2-7
DNA: TGTGCCATCAGGATGGCGAACCAGGCCTACGAGCAGTACTTC
CDR3: CAIRMANQAYEQYF

V: TRBV6-4
length: 13
D: NA
size: once
J: TRBJ1-1
DNA: TGTGCCAGCAGTGACGGGTTGACCACTGAAGCTTTCTTT
CDR3: CASSDGLTTEAFF

V: TRBV14
length: 15
D: TRBD1
size: NA
J: TRBJ2-7
DNA: TGTGCCAGCAGCCAATATACAGGGGGTTCCTACGAGCAGTACTTC
CDR3: CASSQYTGGSYEQYF

V: TRBV5-5
length: 13
D: NA
size: NA
J: TRBJ2-7
DNA: TGTGCCAGCAGCGGGCGTACTTCCTACGAGCAGTACTTC
CDR3: CASSGRTSYEQYF

V: TRBV4-3
length: 15
D: TRBD1
size: once
J: TRBJ1-4
DNA: TGCGCCAGCAGCCATGGGACAGGGCTTAATGAAAAACTGTTTTTT
CDR3: CASSHGTGLNEKLFF

V: TRBV5-1
length: 13
D: NA
size: NA
J: TRBJ2-1
DNA: TGCGCCAGCAGCTTGGAAGGGTCCAATGAGCAGTTCTTC
CDR3: CASSLEGSNEQFF

V: TRBV5-4
length: 14
D: TRBD1
size: NA
J: TRBJ1-2
DNA: TGTGCCAGCAGCTTCGGGACAGGGACGTTTGGCTACACCTTC
CDR3: CASSFGTGTFGYTF

V: TRBV9
length: 16
D: TRBD2
size: NA
J: TRBJ2-1
DNA: TGTGCCAGCAGCGTAGACGGCGGGGGGGCCGTTAATGAGCAGTTCTTC
CDR3: CASSVDGGGAVNEQFF

V: TRBV27
length: 16
D: NA
size: once
J: TRBJ2-5
DNA: TGTGCCAGCAGTCCCTCCCAGGAAGGTCTAAAGGAGACCCAGTACTTC
CDR3: CASSPSQEGLKETQYF

V: TRBV5-1
length: 14
D: NA
size: many
J: TRBJ2-1
DNA: TGCGCCAGCAGCCCGGGACTGGCTAACAATGAGCAGTTCTTC
CDR3: CASSPGLANNEQFF

V: TRBV4-3
length: 12
D: NA
size: once
J: TRBJ2-7
DNA: TGCGCCAGCAGCCAAGGGTGGGGCGAGCAGTACTTC
CDR3: CASSQGWGEQYF

V: TRBV27
length: 13
D: NA
size: NA
J: TRBJ2-2
DNA: TGTGCCAGCAGTTTATCGAGGACCGGGGAGCTGTTTTTT
CDR3: CASSLSRTGELFF

V: TRBV19
length: 17
D: TRBD2
size: NA
J: TRBJ2-7
DNA: TGTGCCAGTAGTATCCCCCCTAGCGGGGGGTCCCCCCCCAAGCAGTACTTC
CDR3: CASSIPPSGGSPPKQYF

V: TRBV4-2
length: 12
D: NA
size: NA
J: TRBJ2-2
DNA: TGTGCCAGCAGCCAAGAAAACGGGGAGCTGTTTTTT
CDR3: CASSQENGELFF